This T cell receptor (beta chain) was observed in a study of prognosis after radiotherapy for stage I lung cancer. Study overall: There were fewer than 15 patients with newly diagnosed primary stage I lung tumors and about five patients with oligometastatic NSCLC after surgical resection of the primary tumor. Radiotherapy preceded distant metastases in a few patients (median around seven months); over 12 showed no significant progression. Patients with non-small cell lung cancer were all judged medically inoperable.

Amplicons of TCR beta CDR3 were generated from genomic DNA by two-round multiplex PCR. It was primers specific to each TRBV and TRBJ gene that first-round PCR used. Each CDR3 protein gets one entry after TCRdb re-called the multiplex PCR reads with MiXCR. Of fewer than 40,000 distinct CDR3 sequences listed, 42% are singletons. Sample collection consisted of approximately 6.5 milliliters of peripheral blood drawn at each of two time points. CDR1 is GTSNPN and CDR2 is SVGIG in the germline V gene (reference sequence). Trimming removed 0 bases from V and 5 bases from J, with 18 bases in between. This CDR3 is built from 16 residues. This clonotype has at least ten counts.

The source was PBMCs, collected before or after stereotactic body radiation therapy (not recorded which). The TCR sequence derives from a donor aged 50 or older with non-small cell lung cancer. The J gene is TRBJ2-3, the V gene TRBV30, with D unclear. Written as DNA, the CDR3 is TGTGCCTGGAGTGTACCTCGGCAGCGTCTACTAGATACGCAGTATTTT. Translated: CAWSVPRQRLLDTQYF. The variable domain in full, with the rest retrieved from reference TRBV30 and TRBJ2-3, is SQTIHQWPATLVQPVGSPLSLECTVEGTSNPNLYWYRQAAGRGLQLLFYSVGIGQISSEVPQNLSASRPQDRQFILSSKKLLLSDSGFYLCAWSVPRQRLLDTQYFGPGTRLTVL.